The 23 T cell receptor beta chains in this list originate from one sample, sequenced in a study of blood T cell repertoires in COVID-19. Assay used: immunoSEQ multiplex PCR; TCRdb lists only in-frame clones, some missing. The data show 95,000 to 110,000 clones, around 90% seen once. Sequencing was performed on peripheral blood. These receptors came from a woman of 80 years or more in a cohort sampled during active COVID-19.

The V call is TRBV27, the J call TRBJ2-7, with a possible D match to TRBD2 (5 bases). V lost 3 bases, J lost 3 bases, and 18 bases lay in between. The germline gives CDR1 MNHEY, CDR2 SMNVEV (reference sequence). The CDR3 sequence is 16 residues long. CDR3 sequence (DNA): TGTGCCAGCAGTTTGTCAAGCGGACGGCCAGTCTACGAGCAGTACTTC. Translated, it gives CASSLSSGRPVYEQYF.

V gene TRBV27 combines with J gene TRBJ2-4; D may be TRBD1 (5 bases). The V and J ends lost 4 bases and 0 bases respectively, with 13 bases between them. The CDR3 is 16 residues long. Germline lookup yields CDR1 MNHEY and CDR2 SMNVEV (reference sequence). CDR3 residues: CASSSMTELAKNIQYF. DNA for the CDR3: TGTGCCAGCAGTTCGATGACAGAGCTAGCCAAAAACATTCAGTACTTC.

V gene TRBV5-1 combines with J gene TRBJ2-3, with 9 bases matching TRBD2. Germline V CDR1 and CDR2: SGHRS, YFSETQ. The CDR3 spans 15 residues. Trimming at V came to 5 bases and at J to 4 bases, leaving 8 bases not matched to a gene. The CDR3 DNA reads TGCGCCAGCAGGTATATAGCGGGAGAGGCAGATACGCAGTATTTT. Translating it yields CASRYIAGEADTQYF.

The J gene is TRBJ2-7, the V gene TRBV19, with D uncertain. V lost 5 bases and J 3 bases, leaving 23 bases between the germline ends. This CDR3 is 17 amino acids long. CDR1 and CDR2 from the germline V gene are LNHDA and SQIVND (reference sequence). CDR3 in amino acids: CASSPTSTATPLYEQYF. The CDR3 DNA sequence: TGTGCCAGTAGTCCTACCTCAACAGCAACTCCGCTCTACGAGCAGTACTTC.

This clone was seen a few times. This sequence joins TRBV12-3 or TRBV12-4 and TRBJ1-5; D might be TRBD1 (5 bases). V was cut by 3 bases and J by 6 bases, with 9 bases left in between. This CDR3 is 13 amino acids long. The CDR3 loop is CASSFGTVQPQHF. CDR3 sequence (DNA): TGTGCCAGCAGTTTCGGGACTGTTCAGCCCCAGCATTTT.

The V gene is TRBV5-6, the J gene TRBJ2-3; the D is unclear. Trimming stripped 5 bases from V and 3 bases from J, with 16 bases between. Germline lookup yields CDR1 SGHDT and CDR2 YYEEEE. The CDR3 totals 15 residues. The CDR3 DNA sequence: TGTGCCAGCAGTTACCCGCCCGGTCTTACAGATACGCAGTATTTT. Amino acid sequence: CASSYPPGLTDTQYF.

The chain employs TRBV12-3 or TRBV12-4 and TRBJ2-7; D uncertain. This CDR3 has 12 amino acids. V was clipped by 2 bases and J by 3 bases, with 5 bases between them. The CDR3 region has the DNA TGTGCCAGCAGTTTAAGAGACTACGAGCAGTACTTC. This translates into CASSLRDYEQYF.

The chain has TRBV19 and TRBJ2-7; D is unresolved. V was cut by 6 bases and J by 0 bases, with 15 bases left in between. This CDR3 has 15 residues. The V gene's germline CDR1 is LNHDA and CDR2 SQIVND (reference sequence). CDR3 sequence: CASSPRLGNSYEQYF. As DNA, the CDR3 is TGTGCCAGTAGCCCCCGGCTAGGAAACTCCTACGAGCAGTACTTC. Filled out from reference TRBV19 and TRBJ2-7, the complete variable domain reads DGGITQSPKYLFRKEGQNVTLSCEQNLNHDAMYWYRQDPGQGLRLIYYSQIVNDFQKGDIAEGYSVSREKKESFPLTVTSAQKNPTAFYLCASSPRLGNSYEQYFGPGTRLTVT.

The V gene is TRBV11-2, the J gene TRBJ2-1; possibly TRBD2 for D (5 bases). This CDR3 has 16 amino acids. Germline loops: CDR1 SGHAT, CDR2 FQNNGV. Trimming shortened V by 3 bases and J by 8 bases, and 20 bases separated the two germline ends. Here the CDR3 DNA reads TGTGCCAGCAGCTTCAGGCAGACCAACTCGAGGGATGAGCAGTTCTTC. It is translated as CASSFRQTNSRDEQFF.

This rearrangement joins TRBV5-8 to TRBJ2-7; 8 bases align to TRBD1. With V trimmed by 4 bases and J by 7 bases, 10 bases remained unmatched. The CDR3 spans 14 residues. Germline V CDR1 and CDR2: SGHTS, YDEGEE. The CDR3 DNA sequence: TGTGCCAGCAGCAGTCAGACAGGGGCCAGGGAGCAGTACTTC. Protein product: CASSSQTGAREQYF.

The V gene is TRBV7-9, the J gene TRBJ2-1; TRBD2 agrees at 7 bases. Trimming cost V 5 bases and J 3 bases; bases outside gene matches: 7. Germline V gene sequence: CDR1 SEHNR, CDR2 FQNEAQ (reference sequence). The CDR3 has 15 residues. The CDR3 DNA is TGTGCCAGCAGCCCTAGCGGACACCTCTACAATGAGCAGTTCTTC. It is translated as CASSPSGHLYNEQFF.

The chain uses TRBV9 and TRBJ2-5; tentatively, D is TRBD1 (6 bases). The CDR3 totals 13 residues. The germline V gene encodes CDR1 SGDLS and CDR2 YYNGEE. V was trimmed by 3 bases and J by 4 bases, leaving 10 bases between them. The CDR3 sequence: CASSATGRETQYF. The DNA of the CDR3 is TGTGCCAGCAGCGCCACAGGGAGAGAGACCCAGTACTTC. Using reference TRBV9 and TRBJ2-5 for the parts outside the CDR3, the full variable domain is DSGVTQTPKHLITATGQRVTLRCSPRSGDLSVYWYQQSLDQGLQFLIQYYNGEERAKGNILERFSAQQFPDLHSELNLSSLELGDSALYFCASSATGRETQYFGPGTRLLVL.

The chain is built from TRBV3-1 (or the pseudogene TRBV3-2) and TRBJ2-2; possibly TRBD2 for D (5 bases). Per germline, CDR1 LGHDT and CDR2 YNNKEL (reference sequence). V was trimmed by 6 bases and J by 9 bases, leaving 14 bases between them. CDR3 length: 13 residues. This chain's CDR3 is CASSYGRAWELFF. The CDR3 DNA reads as TGTGCCAGCAGTTACGGGCGGGCGTGGGAGCTGTTTTTT.

The chain is built from TRBV29-1 and TRBJ1-1; 8 bases agree with TRBD1. Trimming took 4 bases from V and 5 from J; bases not matched to a gene: 3. CDR3 size: 12 residues. Germline-derived CDR1 and CDR2 are SQVTM and ANQGSEA. The CDR3: CSVVTGVTEAFF. CDR3 nucleotides: TGCAGCGTTGTGACAGGGGTTACTGAAGCTTTCTTT.

The gene calls are TRBV19 and TRBJ1-4, with 7 bases that match TRBD1. The CDR3 consists of 14 residues. Losses at the gene ends were 8 bases for V and 7 bases for J; bases not matched to a gene: 10. Germline V gives CDR1 LNHDA, CDR2 SQIVND (reference sequence). The chain's CDR3 is CASSETGLFEKLFF. CDR3 DNA: TGTGCCAGTTCCGAGACAGGGTTATTTGAAAAACTGTTTTTT.

The rearrangement uses TRBV28 and TRBJ1-1; a possible D gene is TRBD1 (5 bases). The ends were cut back, 8 bases at V and 1 base at J, with 14 bases in the middle. Per germline, CDR1 MDHEN and CDR2 SYDVKM. There are 14 residues in the CDR3. The CDR3 region is CASRERGRNTEAFF. CDR3 DNA sequence: TGTGCCAGCCGGGAGAGGGGTCGGAACACTGAAGCTTTCTTT.

This chain connects TRBV7-9 to TRBJ1-6; possibly TRBD1 for D (5 bases). V gave up 0 bases and J gave up 9 bases, with 9 bases separating them. The V gene's germline CDR1 is SEHNR and CDR2 FQNEAQ (reference sequence). The CDR3 extends over 14 amino acids. CDR3 sequence reads: CASSLAGVGSPLHF. The CDR3 nucleotides read TGTGCCAGCAGCTTAGCAGGGGTTGGTTCACCCCTCCACTTT.

The chain joins TRBV18 to TRBJ2-3, with 14 bases identical to TRBD2. Germline assignment: CDR1 KGHSH and CDR2 LQKENI. The V segment lost 10 bases and the J segment 2 bases; nucleotides outside the gene matches: 23. CDR3 length: 21 residues. In nucleotides, the CDR3 is TGTGCCACCTTCGCGGGACAGGGGGGACTAGCGGGAGATTCTGCCACAGATACGCAGTATTTT. Its protein product is CATFAGQGGLAGDSATDTQYF.

This chain joins TRBV11-3 and TRBJ2-1; TRBD1 matches 10 bases. This CDR3 has 16 amino acids. V shed 5 bases and J 4 bases; nucleotides not matched to a gene: 8. CDR1 is SGHNT, CDR2 YENEEA, per germline. In DNA form, the CDR3 reads TGTGCCAGCAGCGGCGGGGGGACAGGGGCGTACAATGAGCAGTTCTTC. It is translated as CASSGGGTGAYNEQFF.

The chain uses TRBV19 and TRBJ1-2; tentative D call: TRBD1 (6 bases). This CDR3 spans 16 amino acids. V lost 2 bases to trimming and J lost 5 bases, with 18 bases between them. Per the germline V gene, CDR1 is LNHDA and CDR2 is SQIVND (reference sequence). The CDR3 is CASSIPRDTGRYGYTF. The CDR3, as DNA: TGTGCCAGTAGTATACCCCGGGACACCGGGAGGTATGGCTACACCTTC.

The rearrangement joins TRBV18 to TRBJ2-7; 9 bases match TRBD1. The junction had 7 bases not matched to a gene; V was cut back by 2 bases and J by 5 bases. From germline, CDR1 is KGHSH and CDR2 LQKENI. The CDR3 runs to 15 residues. The CDR3: CASSPGQGSGNEQYF. CDR3 bases: TGTGCCAGCTCACCAGGACAGGGGAGTGGCAACGAGCAGTACTTC.

This clone appeared a few times. The chain's CDR3 is CASSLQGNLYGYTF. In DNA, the CDR3 is TGTGCCAGCAGCTTACAGGGGAATCTCTATGGCTACACCTTC. V is TRBV5-4 and J is TRBJ1-2; TRBD1 matches 7 bases. This CDR3 comprises 14 residues. The ends lost 2 bases at V and 4 bases at J; junction bases unmatched: 5. Germline assignment: CDR1 SGHNT and CDR2 YYREEE (reference sequence).

The chain combines TRBV7-6 with TRBJ2-1; 10 positions match TRBD2. The CDR3 extends over 16 amino acids. Germline assignment: CDR1 SGHVS and CDR2 FNYEAQ. After removal of 4 bases from V and 7 bases from J, the junction contained 10 bases not matched to a gene. The CDR3 DNA sequence: TGTGCCAGCAGCTCGAGCGGGGGGGCCGGAATGAATGAGCAGTTCTTC. Residues: CASSSSGGAGMNEQFF.